The rows below give T cell receptor beta chains drawn from one sample of a study of T cells after yellow fever vaccination. TCRdb reanalysed the 5' RACE reads using MiXCR and keeps one entry per CDR3 protein. Of more than 95,000 distinct CDR3 sequences listed, about 7% are singletons. This specimen was CD4+ T cells sorted from PBMCs, taken 10 days after the first yellow fever vaccination. These TCRs come from a man aged 18-30 years who received the YFV17D yellow fever vaccine. Both conserved end residues are part of each CDR3. The order of the fields is D gene, J gene, V gene, clone size, CDR3 protein, CDR3 DNA. D genes are given only for firm matches. Clone sizes are shown as how often the clone was seen (once, few, many) or a class if it is expanded.

D: NA; J: TRBJ2-7; V: TRBV4-3; size: many; CDR3: CASSQDQTLTVYEQYF; DNA: TGCGCCAGCAGCCAAGATCAAACTTTGACGGTTTACGAGCAGTACTTC
D: NA; J: TRBJ2-1; V: TRBV6-2/TRBV6-3; size: many; CDR3: CASSLEASRQFF; DNA: TGTGCCAGCAGTTTGGAAGCTAGCCGGCAGTTCTTC
D: NA; J: TRBJ2-2; V: TRBV24-1; size: many; CDR3: CATSARKTGSGELFF; DNA: TGTGCCACCAGTGCCAGAAAAACAGGGTCCGGGGAGCTGTTTTTT
D: NA; J: TRBJ2-1; V: TRBV6-1; size: few; CDR3: CASSERGRGFEQFF; DNA: TGTGCCAGCAGTGAACGTGGCCGGGGTTTTGAGCAGTTCTTC
D: NA; J: TRBJ1-1; V: TRBV6-2/TRBV6-3; size: many; CDR3: CASSYSKGVWTEAFF; DNA: TGTGCCAGCAGTTACTCGAAGGGGGTTTGGACTGAAGCTTTCTTT
D: NA; J: TRBJ1-5; V: TRBV20-1; size: few; CDR3: CSVGRGDQPQHF; DNA: TGCAGTGTGGGTAGGGGTGATCAGCCCCAGCATTTT
D: NA; J: TRBJ2-3; V: TRBV5-1; size: many; CDR3: CASSTGQLDTDTQYF; DNA: TGCGCCAGCAGTACAGGACAGCTAGACACAGATACGCAGTATTTT
D: NA; J: TRBJ2-5; V: TRBV6-2/TRBV6-3; size: many; CDR3: CASSLRGQSLQETQYF; DNA: TGTGCCAGCAGTCTCCGCGGACAGTCACTCCAAGAGACCCAGTACTTC
D: NA; J: TRBJ2-3; V: TRBV12-3/TRBV12-4; size: many; CDR3: CASSQGGAADTQYF; DNA: TGTGCCAGCAGCCAAGGGGGGGCCGCAGATACGCAGTATTTT
D: NA; J: TRBJ1-1; V: TRBV6-2/TRBV6-3; size: many; CDR3: CASSWARGLENTEAFF; DNA: TGTGCCAGCAGTTGGGCGCGGGGTCTGGAGAACACTGAAGCTTTCTTT
D: NA; J: TRBJ2-3; V: TRBV10-3; size: many; CDR3: CAISDSGDTDTQYF; DNA: TGTGCCATCAGTGACTCGGGGGACACAGATACGCAGTATTTT
D: NA; J: TRBJ2-7; V: TRBV20-1; size: many; CDR3: CSAPGTSYEQYF; DNA: TGCAGTGCTCCCGGGACCTCCTACGAGCAGTACTTC
D: TRBD2; J: TRBJ2-5; V: TRBV5-5; size: many; CDR3: CASSLVRGGGRETQYF; DNA: TGTGCCAGCAGCTTGGTTCGCGGGGGGGGGCGAGAGACCCAGTACTTC